The next 28 T cell receptor beta chains were all read from a single sample in a study of shared clonotypes between healthy human individuals. The protocol was immunoSEQ multiplex PCR, while the TCRdb copy is restricted to in-frame clones and leaves out a portion. Here the sample spans some 1.4 million clones, over 95% being singletons. Specimen: naive CD4+ T cells sorted from blood. Subset noted: CD45RA+ positively selected. These receptors all stem from a man aged 25-45 years in good health.

V is TRBV28 and J is TRBJ2-1, with 8 nucleotides matching TRBD2. The CDR3 covers 16 residues. Germline trimming cut 3 bases from V and 4 bases from J; bases unmatched to any gene: 8. CDR1 and CDR2 (germline): MDHEN, SYDVKM. As DNA, the CDR3 is TGTGCCAGCAGTTTGATTCTAGCGGGTACATACAATGAGCAGTTCTTC. Its protein product is CASSLILAGTYNEQFF.

As for this clone: Different DNA sequences within this sample yield the same CDR3. This sequence joins TRBV6-5 and TRBJ1-1; possible D gene TRBD1, 5 bases. This CDR3 comprises 15 residues. Deletions cut 1 base from V and 0 bases from J, with 9 bases between. CDR1 MNHEY and CDR2 SVGAGI come from the germline V gene. The CDR3 bases are TGTGCCAGCAGTTACTGGGACCCCATGAACACTGAAGCTTTCTTT. Translating it yields CASSYWDPMNTEAFF.

CDR3 in amino acids: CASSLVGGSDEQYF. The CDR3 DNA is TGCGCCAGCAGCTTGGTAGGAGGGAGTGACGAGCAGTACTTC. The gene calls are TRBV5-1 and TRBJ2-7; possibly TRBD2 for D (6 bases). Trimming stripped 0 bases from V and 5 bases from J, with 12 bases between. Germline-derived CDR1 and CDR2 are SGHRS and YFSETQ. The CDR3 has 14 amino acids.

The chain links TRBV7-2 to TRBJ2-6; 8 bases are a match to TRBD1. V lost 5 bases to trimming and J lost 6 bases; unmatched junction nucleotides: 12. This CDR3 has 17 residues. CDR1 and CDR2 (germline): SGHTA, FQGNSA. CDR3 in DNA: TGTGCCAGCAGCAGGGGGGAGCAGGGGGCTCTGGCCAACGTCCTGACTTTC. It yields the protein CASSRGEQGALANVLTF.

The V and J genes are TRBV28 and TRBJ1-5, with D uncertain. Deletions cut 1 base from V and 6 bases from J, with 13 bases between. The CDR3 contains 15 residues. Germline V CDR1 and CDR2: MDHEN, SYDVKM. CDR3 loop: CASSLYRASRQPQHF. CDR3 nucleotides: TGTGCCAGCAGTTTATATCGGGCATCTCGTCAGCCCCAGCATTTT.

The rearrangement uses TRBV6-6 and TRBJ2-2, with D uncertain. This CDR3 region has 16 residues. V lost 5 bases, J lost 0 bases, and 13 bases lay in between. CDR1 MNHNY and CDR2 SVGAGI come from the germline V gene (reference sequence). CDR3 bases: TGTGCCAGCAGTCTTGATGCGGTGTCGAACACCGGGGAGCTGTTTTTT. Protein: CASSLDAVSNTGELFF.

This sequence joins TRBV18 and TRBJ2-1; 12 bases map to TRBD2. In germline, CDR1 is KGHSH, CDR2 LQKENI. The CDR3 spans 18 residues. V shed 0 bases and J 13 bases; nucleotides not matched to a gene: 16. The CDR3 protein is CASSPPGQGRLAGAAQFF. Here the CDR3 DNA reads TGTGCCAGCTCACCACCGGGACAGGGACGACTAGCGGGGGCGGCACAGTTCTTC.

As regards this clone: This specimen includes other DNA sequences encoding the same CDR3. The chain uses TRBV5-6 and TRBJ2-1; TRBD1 aligns across 8 bases. With 2 bases clipped from V and 3 bases from J, the junction kept 4 bases outside the gene matches. The CDR3 has 15 amino acids. Germline V gene data show CDR1 as SGHDT and CDR2 as YYEEEE. In DNA form, the CDR3 reads TGTGCCAGCAGCTTTAGACAGGGGATCTACAATGAGCAGTTCTTC. As protein: CASSFRQGIYNEQFF.

CDR3 loop: CASSQGAQSSYEQYF. DNA for the CDR3: TGTGCCAGCAGCCAGGGGGCGCAGAGCTCCTACGAGCAGTACTTC. The chain combines TRBV5-4 with TRBJ2-7, with TRBD1 matching over 8 bases. Germline CDR1 reads SGHNT; CDR2 reads YYREEE (reference sequence). The CDR3 consists of 15 residues. V lost 4 bases, J lost 0 bases, and 6 bases stayed unmatched. The variable domain in full, with the rest retrieved from reference TRBV5-4 and TRBJ2-7, is ETGVTQSPTHLIKTRGQQVTLRCSSQSGHNTVSWYQQALGQGPQFIFQYYREEENGRGNFPPRFSGLQFPNYSSELNVNALELDDSALYLCASSQGAQSSYEQYFGPGTRLTVT.

The rearrangement links TRBV6-1 to TRBJ2-4, with TRBD2 matching 9 bases. Looked up from germline, CDR1 is MNHNS and CDR2 is SASEGT. The CDR3 has 15 residues. Trimming took 6 bases from V and 0 from J; bases not matched to a gene: 3. In DNA, the CDR3 is TGTGCCAGCAGCAAAGCGGGAGGAGCCAAAAACATTCAGTACTTC. Its translation is CASSKAGGAKNIQYF.

This chain links TRBV18 with TRBJ1-2, with no clear D. The CDR3 runs 15 residues. V lost 3 bases to trimming and J lost 7 bases, with 18 bases between them. Germline V CDR1 and CDR2: KGHSH, LQKENI. CDR3 protein: CASSPPGFDRSGYTF. In nucleotides, the CDR3 is TGTGCCAGCTCACCGCCGGGATTCGACCGTTCTGGCTACACCTTC.

This clone was observed a single time. The chain links TRBV5-1 to TRBJ2-2, with 8 nucleotides matching TRBD1. V dropped 6 bases and J dropped 0; count of bases not matched to a gene: 4. The germline V gene encodes CDR1 SGHRS and CDR2 YFSETQ. The CDR3 covers 15 residues. For the CDR3, the DNA is TGCGCCAGCACCACGACAGGGGCGAACACCGGGGAGCTGTTTTTT. It codes for CASTTTGANTGELFF.

The chain employs TRBV5-4 and TRBJ1-3; 7 bases line up with TRBD1. The length of the CDR3 is 17 residues. From germline, CDR1 is SGHNT and CDR2 YYREEE (reference sequence). V dropped 2 bases and J dropped 2; count of bases not matched to a gene: 10. CDR3 nucleotides: TGTGCCAGCAGCTTTGGAACCGACAGGGCTGCTGGAAACACCATATATTTT. Its translation: CASSFGTDRAAGNTIYF. Full variable domain (outside the CDR3, taken from reference TRBV5-4 and TRBJ1-3): ETGVTQSPTHLIKTRGQQVTLRCSSQSGHNTVSWYQQALGQGPQFIFQYYREEENGRGNFPPRFSGLQFPNYSSELNVNALELDDSALYLCASSFGTDRAAGNTIYFGEGSWLTVV.

The gene calls are TRBV11-2 and TRBJ2-7; weak D call: TRBD1 (6 bases). V shed 5 bases and J shed 1 base, with 15 bases lying between them. The length of the CDR3 is 15 residues. Germline CDR1 SGHAT, CDR2 FQNNGV. The CDR3 is CASSPGLGASYEQYF. In nucleotides, the CDR3 is TGTGCCAGCAGCCCAGGCCTGGGGGCTTCCTACGAGCAGTACTTC.

This chain uses TRBV5-6 with TRBJ2-3, with unresolved D. This CDR3 spans 13 amino acids. Germline V lookup: CDR1 SGHDT, CDR2 YYEEEE. Between the trimmed V and J ends, which lost 0 bases and 7 bases, there was a span of 9 bases. The CDR3 is CASSLDGSNTQYF. Written as DNA, the CDR3 is TGTGCCAGCAGCTTGGATGGGTCCAATACGCAGTATTTT.

This chain uses TRBV21-1 with TRBJ1-5. TRBV21-1 is shown as a pseudogene. This CDR3 spans 16 amino acids. CDR3 nucleotide sequence: TGTGCCAGCAGCAAAGCGCCATGGGGAATTAGGCAGCCCCAGCATTTT. This translates into CASSKAPWGIRQPQHF.

About this clone: At the DNA level, this CDR3 is encoded by other sequences in the same sample as well. V gene TRBV6-5 combines with J gene TRBJ2-7; the D is unclear. The CDR3 runs to 11 residues. Looked up from germline, CDR1 is MNHEY and CDR2 is SVGAGI. V was clipped by 6 bases and J by 4 bases, with 7 bases between them. This chain's CDR3 is CASSLGYEQYF. CDR3 DNA: TGTGCCAGCAGCCTGGGTTACGAGCAGTACTTC.

The genes are TRBV18 and TRBJ2-3; TRBD1 matches at 7 bases. The J segment lost 0 bases and the V segment lost 6 bases, leaving 0 bases of the junction unmatched. Germline loops: CDR1 KGHSH, CDR2 LQKENI. The CDR3 consists of 13 residues. CDR3 coding DNA: TGTGCCAGCTCGGGACAGAGCACAGATACGCAGTATTTT. It translates to CASSGQSTDTQYF.

This clone showed up just once. The chain combines TRBV4-2 with TRBJ2-3; D perhaps matches TRBD2 (6 bases). The CDR3 sequence is 15 residues long. The V gene lost 0 bases and the J gene lost 7 bases, with 14 bases spanning the gap. The germline V gene encodes CDR1 LGHNA and CDR2 YNFKEQ. CDR3 in amino acids: CASSQDRLAINTQYF. DNA of the CDR3: TGTGCCAGCAGCCAAGATAGGCTAGCGATTAATACGCAGTATTTT.

The CDR3: CASSYDTIGNTEAFF. The CDR3, as DNA: TGTGCCAGCAGCTACGATACGATCGGAAACACTGAAGCTTTCTTT. The chain is built from TRBV7-9 and TRBJ1-1; no clear D. V was pared by 4 bases and J by 2 bases, with 14 bases between. The CDR3 is made up of 15 amino acids. Germline lookup yields CDR1 SEHNR and CDR2 FQNEAQ (reference sequence).

Worth noting for this clone: This sample includes further DNA sequences coding for the same CDR3. The rearrangement uses TRBV29-1 and TRBJ1-2, with unresolved D. Between the trimmed V and J ends, which lost 3 bases and 6 bases, there was a span of 5 bases. The germline V gene has CDR1 SQVTM and CDR2 ANQGSEA. This CDR3 is built from 10 residues. CDR3 loop: CSVDRDGYTF. CDR3 nucleotides: TGCAGCGTTGACAGAGATGGCTACACCTTC.

The chain joins TRBV7-8 to TRBJ2-1; 7 bases line up with TRBD1. V dropped 5 bases and J dropped 1; count of bases not matched to a gene: 8. The germline CDR1 and CDR2 sequences are SGHVS and FQNEAQ. This CDR3 spans 16 amino acids. CDR3 loop: CASSRRQGQSYNEQFF. CDR3 nucleotides: TGTGCCAGCAGCCGCCGACAGGGACAATCCTACAATGAGCAGTTCTTC.

This sequence joins TRBV5-1 and TRBJ2-3, with D perhaps matching TRBD2 (6 bases). V was shortened by 3 bases and J by 0 bases, with 14 bases between the two germline ends. Looked up from germline, CDR1 is SGHRS and CDR2 is YFSETQ. The CDR3 has 16 amino acids. This CDR3 is CASSSWRGPSTDTQYF. Written as DNA, the CDR3 is TGCGCCAGCAGCTCCTGGAGGGGACCAAGCACAGATACGCAGTATTTT.

For the CDR3, the DNA is TGTGCCAGCAGTGTGCTAGCGGGAGGGCCAAAGAATGAGCAGTTCTTC. It translates to CASSVLAGGPKNEQFF. V usage is TRBV2 and J usage is TRBJ2-1; 12 bases match TRBD2. The V gene end was trimmed by 4 bases and the J gene end by 7 bases; junction bases not matched to a gene: 8. The length of the CDR3 is 16 residues. Per germline, CDR1 SNHLY and CDR2 FYNNEI.

This chain connects TRBV5-1 to TRBJ2-1; TRBD1 might be the D (6 bases). Germline V gene data show CDR1 as SGHRS and CDR2 as YFSETQ. This CDR3 comprises 18 residues. V was shortened by 4 bases and J by 2 bases, with 22 bases between the two germline ends. CDR3 in amino acids: CASSIPDSQGIAYNEQFF. CDR3 nucleotide sequence: TGCGCCAGCAGCATACCTGACTCTCAGGGGATCGCCTACAATGAGCAGTTCTTC.

V usage is TRBV5-1 and J usage is TRBJ2-7; perhaps TRBD1 as D (6 bases). Trimming removed 3 bases at V and 0 bases at J, with 13 bases between. This CDR3 region has 15 residues. Germline V gene data show CDR1 as SGHRS and CDR2 as YFSETQ. CDR3 sequence reads: CASSSNRDHSYEQYF. The CDR3 DNA is TGCGCCAGCAGCTCTAACAGGGATCACTCCTACGAGCAGTACTTC.

This clone was found once. This sequence joins TRBV19 and TRBJ2-7; TRBD2 matches 8 bases. The V and J ends lost 6 bases and 6 bases, in that order; junction bases with no gene match: 7. The CDR3 is made up of 13 amino acids. Germline V CDR1 and CDR2: LNHDA, SQIVND (reference sequence). In DNA, the CDR3 is TGTGCCAGTAGAGGGCTAGCGGGCTCCGAGCAGTACTTC. Its protein product is CASRGLAGSEQYF.

The V gene is TRBV5-1, the J gene TRBJ2-7, with D possibly TRBD2 on 6 matching bases. This CDR3 region has 15 residues. Trimming shortened V by 0 bases and J by 3 bases, and 13 bases separated the two germline ends. Germline V gene sequence: CDR1 SGHRS, CDR2 YFSETQ. For the CDR3, the DNA is TGCGCCAGCAGCTTGGCCGGCGGGGCGGACTACGAGCAGTACTTC. This sequence encodes CASSLAGGADYEQYF.